Listed below are T cell receptor beta chains from one sample, sequenced in a study of blood T cell repertoires in COVID-19. The repertoire was sequenced with immunoSEQ multiplex PCR; TCRdb's copy has only in-frame clones and lacks some. Among fewer than 250,000 clones, about nine tenths were seen once, and the ten largest hold approximately 0.9%. The sequenced material came from PBMCs or T cells enriched from blood (not recorded which). Receptor source: a man aged 50 to 60 who had been exposed to COVID-19. The CDR3 runs from the conserved cysteine through the conserved F or W. The D gene is left open where the match is weak. Only some rows state a clone size, as once, few, many or a class for expanded clones.

v_gene: TRBV5-1
d_gene: TRBD1
abundance: .
j_gene: TRBJ2-2
CDR3aa: CASSPGTENTGELFF
CDR3nt: TGCGCCAGCAGCCCCGGGACAGAGAACACCGGGGAGCTGTTTTTT

v_gene: TRBV19
d_gene: .
abundance: .
j_gene: TRBJ1-5
CDR3aa: CASSPLGQGEGPASPQHF
CDR3nt: TGTGCCAGTAGTCCATTGGGGCAAGGTGAAGGACCCGCTTCGCCCCAGCATTTT

v_gene: TRBV27
d_gene: TRBD2
abundance: .
j_gene: TRBJ2-1
CDR3aa: CASSFPTSGSNEQFF
CDR3nt: TGTGCCAGCAGTTTCCCGACTAGCGGGAGTAATGAGCAGTTCTTC

v_gene: TRBV19
d_gene: TRBD1
abundance: .
j_gene: TRBJ1-1
CDR3aa: CASSGPRQGPTEAFF
CDR3nt: TGTGCCAGTAGTGGACCACGACAGGGGCCCACTGAAGCTTTCTTT

v_gene: TRBV7-3
d_gene: TRBD1
abundance: .
j_gene: TRBJ2-2
CDR3aa: CASSWTGENTGELFF
CDR3nt: TGTGCCAGCAGCTGGACAGGGGAAAACACCGGGGAGCTGTTTTTT

v_gene: TRBV2
d_gene: .
abundance: .
j_gene: TRBJ1-4
CDR3aa: CASRADRFNEKLFF
CDR3nt: TGTGCCAGCAGGGCCGACAGGTTTAATGAAAAACTGTTTTTT

v_gene: TRBV28
d_gene: TRBD1
abundance: .
j_gene: TRBJ1-1
CDR3aa: CASSAGTGYTEAFF
CDR3nt: TGTGCCAGCAGTGCTGGGACAGGGTACACTGAAGCTTTCTTT

v_gene: TRBV6-6
d_gene: .
abundance: .
j_gene: TRBJ1-6
CDR3aa: CASSYVSGNGNSPLHF
CDR3nt: TGTGCCAGCAGTTACGTCTCAGGGAATGGTAATTCACCCCTCCACTTT

v_gene: TRBV18
d_gene: .
abundance: .
j_gene: TRBJ1-2
CDR3aa: CASSPFLGGQGYGYTF
CDR3nt: TGTGCCAGCTCACCATTTCTCGGGGGGCAGGGCTATGGCTACACCTTC

v_gene: TRBV6-1
d_gene: TRBD2
abundance: .
j_gene: TRBJ2-1
CDR3aa: CASSAGTSGGAYNEQFF
CDR3nt: TGTGCCAGCAGTGCGGGGACTAGCGGGGGGGCCTACAATGAGCAGTTCTTC

v_gene: TRBV2
d_gene: TRBD2
abundance: .
j_gene: TRBJ2-7
CDR3aa: CASSEGRGLAGAAYEQYF
CDR3nt: TGTGCCAGCAGTGAGGGCCGAGGACTAGCGGGGGCCGCCTACGAGCAGTACTTC

v_gene: TRBV28
d_gene: .
abundance: once
j_gene: TRBJ2-3
CDR3aa: CASSSQTGTDTQYF
CDR3nt: TGTGCCAGCAGTTCTCAGACTGGAACAGATACGCAGTATTTT

v_gene: TRBV7-9
d_gene: TRBD2
abundance: .
j_gene: TRBJ2-2
CDR3aa: CASSLGGGPSTGELFF
CDR3nt: TGTGCCAGCAGCTTAGGCGGGGGGCCTAGCACCGGGGAGCTGTTTTTT

v_gene: TRBV5-8
d_gene: .
abundance: .
j_gene: TRBJ1-1
CDR3aa: CASSLTQIEAFF
CDR3nt: TGTGCCAGCAGCTTGACACAGATTGAAGCTTTCTTT

v_gene: TRBV6-5
d_gene: .
abundance: once
j_gene: TRBJ1-4
CDR3aa: CASSYRKGNEKLFF
CDR3nt: TGTGCCAGCAGTTATCGGAAGGGGAATGAAAAACTGTTTTTT

v_gene: TRBV24-1
d_gene: .
abundance: .
j_gene: TRBJ2-1
CDR3aa: CATSGGFIGGYNEQFF
CDR3nt: TGTGCCACCAGTGGCGGGTTTATAGGGGGTTACAATGAGCAGTTCTTC

v_gene: TRBV5-1
d_gene: TRBD2
abundance: .
j_gene: TRBJ2-1
CDR3aa: CASSNSGGSHNEQFF
CDR3nt: TGCGCCAGCAGCAATAGCGGGGGGTCGCACAATGAGCAGTTCTTC

v_gene: TRBV30
d_gene: TRBD1
abundance: .
j_gene: TRBJ2-7
CDR3aa: CAWAPGQGYEQYF
CDR3nt: TGTGCCTGGGCTCCGGGACAGGGCTACGAGCAGTACTTC

v_gene: TRBV6-5
d_gene: .
abundance: .
j_gene: TRBJ1-1
CDR3aa: CASSYSRVGGTEAFF
CDR3nt: TGTGCCAGCAGTTACTCACGGGTAGGTGGCACTGAAGCTTTCTTT

v_gene: TRBV28
d_gene: .
abundance: .
j_gene: TRBJ2-1
CDR3aa: CASSLGGSDVNEQFF
CDR3nt: TGTGCCAGCAGTTTAGGAGGGAGTGATGTCAATGAGCAGTTCTTC

v_gene: TRBV20-1
d_gene: .
abundance: .
j_gene: TRBJ2-3
CDR3aa: CSASRPNPTTDTQYF
CDR3nt: TGCAGTGCTAGTAGACCGAACCCAACTACGGATACGCAGTATTTT

v_gene: TRBV6-5
d_gene: TRBD1
abundance: .
j_gene: TRBJ1-2
CDR3aa: CASSNVGQGSGYTF
CDR3nt: TGTGCCAGCAGTAACGTGGGACAGGGGTCTGGCTACACCTTC

v_gene: TRBV27
d_gene: .
abundance: .
j_gene: TRBJ1-5
CDR3aa: CASSPFGNQPQHF
CDR3nt: TGTGCCAGCAGTCCCTTCGGCAATCAGCCCCAGCATTTT

v_gene: TRBV11-2
d_gene: .
abundance: .
j_gene: TRBJ2-3
CDR3aa: CASSPLASDTQYF
CDR3nt: TGTGCCAGCAGCCCATTAGCGTCAGATACGCAGTATTTT

v_gene: TRBV2
d_gene: .
abundance: .
j_gene: TRBJ1-5
CDR3aa: CASSDAGNSNQPQHF
CDR3nt: TGTGCCAGCAGTGATGCGGGGAATAGCAATCAGCCCCAGCATTTT

v_gene: TRBV5-1
d_gene: TRBD1
abundance: .
j_gene: TRBJ1-6
CDR3aa: CASSWRDRLYSPLHF
CDR3nt: TGCGCCAGCAGCTGGAGGGACAGATTATATTCACCCCTCCACTTT

v_gene: TRBV5-6
d_gene: .
abundance: .
j_gene: TRBJ2-3
CDR3aa: CASSLGKQGGTTQYF
CDR3nt: TGTGCCAGCAGCTTGGGGAAACAGGGGGGGACTACGCAGTATTTT

v_gene: TRBV7-9
d_gene: .
abundance: .
j_gene: TRBJ2-2
CDR3aa: CASSSSSYTGELFF
CDR3nt: TGTGCCAGCAGCTCTTCCTCTTACACCGGGGAGCTGTTTTTT

v_gene: TRBV6-5
d_gene: TRBD1
abundance: .
j_gene: TRBJ1-2
CDR3aa: CASSPDRLYGYTF
CDR3nt: TGTGCCAGCAGTCCGGACAGGTTGTATGGCTACACCTTC

v_gene: TRBV18
d_gene: .
abundance: .
j_gene: TRBJ1-2
CDR3aa: CASSPPTGPDYGYTF
CDR3nt: TGTGCCAGCTCACCACCGACGGGTCCTGACTATGGCTACACCTTC

v_gene: TRBV9
d_gene: TRBD2
abundance: .
j_gene: TRBJ2-1
CDR3aa: CASSVDLAGNEQFF
CDR3nt: TGTGCCAGCAGCGTAGATCTAGCGGGCAATGAGCAGTTCTTC

v_gene: TRBV19
d_gene: .
abundance: .
j_gene: TRBJ1-6
CDR3aa: CASSRVRGDSPLHF
CDR3nt: TGTGCCAGTAGTAGAGTCCGGGGGGATTCACCCCTCCACTTT

v_gene: TRBV28
d_gene: TRBD1
abundance: .
j_gene: TRBJ1-2
CDR3aa: CASFLGGQGRNGYTF
CDR3nt: TGTGCCAGCTTCCTCGGGGGACAGGGACGGAATGGCTACACCTTC

v_gene: TRBV18
d_gene: .
abundance: .
j_gene: TRBJ2-7
CDR3aa: CASSLTTTSYEQYF
CDR3nt: TGTGCCAGCTCACTTACTACCACCAGTTACGAGCAGTACTTC

v_gene: TRBV19
d_gene: .
abundance: .
j_gene: TRBJ1-2
CDR3aa: CASSFMEPGPPHNGYTF
CDR3nt: TGTGCCAGTAGTTTTATGGAACCAGGCCCACCTCACAATGGCTACACCTTC

v_gene: TRBV5-1
d_gene: .
abundance: .
j_gene: TRBJ2-3
CDR3aa: CASSLAGVSDTQYF
CDR3nt: TGCGCCAGCAGCTTGGCGGGAGTCTCAGATACGCAGTATTTT

v_gene: TRBV7-9
d_gene: TRBD1
abundance: .
j_gene: TRBJ1-5
CDR3aa: CASSYTGGHQPQHF
CDR3nt: TGTGCCAGCAGCTACACAGGGGGCCATCAGCCCCAGCATTTT

v_gene: TRBV6-1
d_gene: .
abundance: .
j_gene: TRBJ2-7
CDR3aa: CASSEVTSSYEQYF
CDR3nt: TGTGCCAGCAGTGAGGTGACAAGCTCCTACGAGCAGTACTTC

v_gene: TRBV9
d_gene: TRBD1
abundance: once
j_gene: TRBJ1-1
CDR3aa: CASSPRDRGPWMNTEAFF
CDR3nt: TGTGCCAGCAGCCCCAGGGACAGGGGGCCATGGATGAACACTGAAGCTTTCTTT

v_gene: TRBV6-5
d_gene: .
abundance: .
j_gene: TRBJ2-1
CDR3aa: CASSYMVGRGTNEQFF
CDR3nt: TGTGCCAGCAGTTACATGGTAGGGAGGGGGACAAATGAGCAGTTCTTC

v_gene: TRBV7-2
d_gene: .
abundance: .
j_gene: TRBJ1-3
CDR3aa: CASSLQQGLGNTIYF
CDR3nt: TGTGCCAGCAGCTTACAGCAGGGGCTCGGAAACACCATATATTTT

v_gene: TRBV5-1
d_gene: TRBD2
abundance: .
j_gene: TRBJ2-1
CDR3aa: CASSLRTSGNNEQFF
CDR3nt: TGCGCCAGCAGCTTGAGGACTAGCGGTAACAATGAGCAGTTCTTC

v_gene: TRBV9
d_gene: .
abundance: .
j_gene: TRBJ2-6
CDR3aa: CASSVQSGANVLTF
CDR3nt: TGTGCCAGCAGCGTCCAATCTGGGGCCAACGTCCTGACTTTC

v_gene: TRBV28
d_gene: TRBD1
abundance: .
j_gene: TRBJ1-3
CDR3aa: CASRGQGSGNTIYF
CDR3nt: TGTGCCAGCAGAGGACAGGGCTCTGGAAACACCATATATTTT

v_gene: TRBV9
d_gene: .
abundance: .
j_gene: TRBJ1-2
CDR3aa: CASSVGESYTF
CDR3nt: TGTGCCAGCAGCGTAGGGGAGTCCTACACCTTC

v_gene: TRBV18
d_gene: TRBD1
abundance: .
j_gene: TRBJ1-5
CDR3aa: CASSLGDRAGQPQHF
CDR3nt: TGTGCCAGCTCACTGGGGGACAGGGCGGGGCAGCCCCAGCATTTT

v_gene: TRBV4-2
d_gene: .
abundance: .
j_gene: TRBJ1-6
CDR3aa: CASSQGIDNSPLHF
CDR3nt: TGTGCCAGCAGTCAGGGTATCGATAATTCACCCCTCCACTTT

v_gene: TRBV29-1
d_gene: TRBD1
abundance: .
j_gene: TRBJ2-7
CDR3aa: CSGTYRGLSEQYF
CDR3nt: TGCAGCGGAACTTACAGGGGATTAAGCGAGCAGTACTTC

v_gene: TRBV7-2
d_gene: .
abundance: .
j_gene: TRBJ1-2
CDR3aa: CASSFRDTSNYGYTF
CDR3nt: TGTGCCAGCAGCTTCAGGGACACATCTAACTATGGCTACACCTTC

v_gene: TRBV6-5
d_gene: .
abundance: .
j_gene: TRBJ1-4
CDR3aa: CASSRQGFKGEKLFF
CDR3nt: TGTGCCAGCAGTCGTCAGGGTTTCAAGGGAGAAAAACTGTTTTTT

v_gene: TRBV28
d_gene: .
abundance: .
j_gene: TRBJ1-2
CDR3aa: CASSWTKEFGYTF
CDR3nt: TGTGCCAGCAGTTGGACTAAAGAGTTTGGCTACACCTTC

v_gene: TRBV19
d_gene: TRBD1
abundance: .
j_gene: TRBJ1-1
CDR3aa: CASTPLTGAMNTEAFF
CDR3nt: TGTGCCAGTACGCCTTTGACAGGGGCCATGAACACTGAAGCTTTCTTT

v_gene: TRBV6-5
d_gene: .
abundance: .
j_gene: TRBJ2-4
CDR3aa: CASSSQGVAKNIQYF
CDR3nt: TGTGCCAGCTCCTCGCAGGGCGTAGCCAAAAACATTCAGTACTTC

v_gene: TRBV2
d_gene: TRBD2
abundance: .
j_gene: TRBJ2-1
CDR3aa: CASSGPTRPPAGGSYNEQFF
CDR3nt: TGTGCCAGCAGTGGACCAACCCGACCACCGGCGGGAGGCTCCTACAATGAGCAGTTCTTC